Listed below are T cell receptor beta chains from one sample, sequenced in a study of shared clonotypes between healthy human individuals. The method was immunoSEQ multiplex PCR; TCRdb's version includes in-frame clones alone and lacks a portion of them. Of about 600,000 clones in the sample, around 77% were seen once. Input material: PBMCs. The receptors here all came from a woman aged 40 to 50 in good health. Some clones in this sample may be carry-over from other donors' samples. Each CDR3 is given with its conserved first and last residue. A D gene is named only where the DNA matches it firmly. Rows give clone size only sometimes, using once, few, many, or a class for an expanded clone.

CASSESQVRYTDTQYF | TGTGCCAGCAGTGAATCTCAGGTAAGATACACAGATACGCAGTATTTT | TRBJ2-3 | TRBV25-1 | . | .
CASSLGGLTAQPQHF | TGTGCCAGCAGCTTGGGAGGGTTGACCGCCCAGCCCCAGCATTTT | TRBJ1-5 | TRBV7-2 | . | .
CATSREVGSGRNQPQHF | TGTGCCACCAGCAGGGAGGTAGGGTCAGGGCGCAATCAGCCCCAGCATTTT | TRBJ1-5 | TRBV15 | . | .
CASSPAGGNYGYTF | TGTGCCAGCTCACCAGCAGGGGGCAACTATGGCTACACCTTC | TRBJ1-2 | TRBV18 | TRBD1 | .
CASSSPRRGFDYEQYF | TGTGCCAGCAGTTCACCCCGACGGGGCTTTGACTACGAGCAGTACTTC | TRBJ2-7 | TRBV28 | . | .
CASSRGQGVTNEKLFF | TGCGCCAGCAGTCGCGGACAGGGAGTAACTAATGAAAAACTGTTTTTT | TRBJ1-4 | TRBV5-1 | TRBD1 | .
CASSATRNTEAFF | TGTGCCAGCAGTGCTACTAGAAACACTGAAGCTTTCTTT | TRBJ1-1 | TRBV6-1 | . | .
CASSLETSGGWNEQFF | TGTGCCAGCAGTTTAGAGACTAGCGGGGGTTGGAATGAGCAGTTCTTC | TRBJ2-1 | TRBV28 | TRBD2 | .
CSVEQGMRKTQYF | TGCAGCGTTGAACAGGGGATGAGAAAGACCCAGTACTTC | TRBJ2-5 | TRBV29-1 | . | .
CASSQPQGEFIKETQYF | TGTGCCAGCAGCCAACCACAGGGGGAATTTATTAAAGAGACCCAGTACTTC | TRBJ2-5 | TRBV5-5 | TRBD1 | many
CASSFTYNQPQHF | TGTGCCAGCAGTTTCACCTACAATCAGCCCCAGCATTTT | TRBJ1-5 | TRBV27 | . | .
CASSTGGANVLTF | TGTGCCAGTAGTACCGGTGGGGCCAACGTCCTGACTTTC | TRBJ2-6 | TRBV19 | . | .
CASRMNGANNEQFF | TGTGCCAGCAGAATGAATGGAGCGAACAATGAGCAGTTCTTC | TRBJ2-1 | TRBV27 | . | .
CASSVSLLSYNEQFF | TGTGCCAGCAGTGTTTCTCTACTATCCTACAATGAGCAGTTCTTC | TRBJ2-1 | TRBV2 | . | .
CASSLEGQRINEKLFF | TGCGCCAGCAGCTTGGAGGGACAGAGAATAAATGAAAAACTGTTTTTT | TRBJ1-4 | TRBV5-1 | TRBD1 | .
CSVAGQLTGQQYF | TGCAGCGTTGCGGGGCAACTGACAGGGCAGCAGTACTTC | TRBJ2-7 | TRBV29-1 | TRBD1 | .
CASRADTSPRAGYTF | TGTGCCAGCAGGGCTGATACCAGCCCTCGGGCTGGCTACACCTTC | TRBJ1-2 | TRBV2 | . | .
CASSRERNTEAFF | TGTGCCAGCAGCCGCGAGAGGAACACTGAAGCTTTCTTT | TRBJ1-1 | TRBV6-1 | . | once
CASSLDFFGYTF | TGTGCCAGCAGCTTGGATTTTTTTGGCTACACCTTC | TRBJ1-2 | TRBV7-9 | . | once
CASSLGGLNSPLHF | TGTGCCAGCAGCTTAGGAGGTCTTAATTCACCCCTCCACTTT | TRBJ1-6 | TRBV7-8 | . | many
CASSPTAGTAISYNEQFF | TGTGCCAGCAGCCCAACGGCCGGGACAGCCATTTCTTACAATGAGCAGTTCTTC | TRBJ2-1 | TRBV7-3 | TRBD1 | few
CASSEGQGSEQYF | TGTGCCAGCAGTGAGGGACAGGGTTCCGAGCAGTACTTC | TRBJ2-7 | TRBV2 | TRBD1 | .
CASSLEFGLAGTDTQYF | TGTGCCAGCAGCTTAGAATTCGGACTAGCGGGAACAGATACGCAGTATTTT | TRBJ2-3 | TRBV11-2 | TRBD2 | .
CASSQPTGNQETQYF | TGCGCCAGCAGCCAACCGACAGGGAACCAAGAGACCCAGTACTTC | TRBJ2-5 | TRBV5-1 | TRBD1 | .
CASSVGLAGGADTQYF | TGTGCCAGCAGCGTTGGACTAGCGGGAGGTGCAGATACGCAGTATTTT | TRBJ2-3 | TRBV9 | TRBD2 | .
CASSLAAMGRIYGYTF | TGTGCCAGCAGCTTAGCCGCCATGGGCCGCATCTATGGCTACACCTTC | TRBJ1-2 | TRBV7-9 | . | .
CASSLLTRGEQYF | TGTGCCAGCAGCTTGCTCACGAGGGGGGAGCAGTACTTC | TRBJ2-7 | TRBV27 | . | .
CASSVAHTSYEQYF | TGTGCCAGCAGCGTAGCTCACACCTCCTACGAGCAGTACTTC | TRBJ2-7 | TRBV9 | . | once
CASTSGTHTGELFF | TGTGCCAGCACTTCCGGGACACACACCGGGGAGCTGTTTTTT | TRBJ2-2 | TRBV7-3 | . | .
CASSPRQNYGYTF | TGTGCCAGCAGCCCCAGACAGAACTATGGCTACACCTTC | TRBJ1-2 | TRBV14 | . | .
CASVAGGQETQYF | TGTGCCAGCGTTGCGGGAGGCCAAGAGACCCAGTACTTC | TRBJ2-5 | TRBV5-4 | TRBD2 | .
CASTAEGPGSPLHF | TGTGCCAGCACCGCGGAAGGGCCGGGTTCACCCCTCCACTTT | TRBJ1-6 | TRBV2 | . | once
CASSIGTALYGYTF | TGTGCCAGTAGTATAGGGACAGCGTTATATGGCTACACCTTC | TRBJ1-2 | TRBV19 | . | few
CASSFGPAETQYF | TGTGCCAGCAGCTTTGGCCCGGCGGAGACCCAGTACTTC | TRBJ2-5 | TRBV11-2 | . | once
CASSGENGYTF | TGCGCCAGCAGCGGGGAGAATGGCTACACCTTC | TRBJ1-2 | TRBV5-1 | . | .
CAWGTSGDKETQYF | TGTGCCTGGGGGACTAGCGGGGATAAAGAGACCCAGTACTTC | TRBJ2-5 | TRBV30 | TRBD2 | .
CASRERGMADTQYF | TGTGCCAGCAGGGAACGGGGGATGGCAGATACGCAGTATTTT | TRBJ2-3 | TRBV6-1 | . | .
CASSPRDLNTEAFF | TGTGCCAGCAGTCCCCGGGACCTCAACACTGAAGCTTTCTTT | TRBJ1-1 | TRBV6-1 | . | few
CASSWTGGVGLRETQYF | TGTGCCAGCAGTTGGACAGGGGGCGTCGGTTTAAGAGAGACCCAGTACTTC | TRBJ2-5 | TRBV5-4 | TRBD1 | .
CAWNRGVVNTEAFF | TGTGCCTGGAACAGGGGTGTTGTGAACACTGAAGCTTTCTTT | TRBJ1-1 | TRBV30 | TRBD1 | .
CAWSVAGTDTQYF | TGTGCCTGGAGTGTCGCAGGCACAGATACGCAGTATTTT | TRBJ2-3 | TRBV30 | . | .
CAIQGDTEAFF | TGTGCCATCCAAGGGGACACTGAAGCTTTCTTT | TRBJ1-1 | TRBV10-3 | . | few
CASSLGLTNTEAFF | TGTGCCAGCAGCTTAGGACTCACGAACACTGAAGCTTTCTTT | TRBJ1-1 | TRBV7-3 | . | .
CASSDQGLGLETQYF | TGTGCCAGCAGTGATCAGGGCCTAGGACTAGAGACCCAGTACTTC | TRBJ2-5 | TRBV2 | . | many
CASSFSGFGGRPEAFF | TGTGCCAGCAGTTTTTCGGGTTTTGGGGGGCGCCCTGAAGCTTTCTTT | TRBJ1-1 | TRBV28 | . | once
CASSRFYNEQFF | TGTGCCAGCAGCCGATTCTACAATGAGCAGTTCTTC | TRBJ2-1 | TRBV7-8 | . | .
CASSQVIPPLQNTQYF | TGCGCCAGCAGCCAAGTAATACCCCCGTTGCAAAATACGCAGTATTTT | TRBJ2-3 | TRBV4-1 | . | .